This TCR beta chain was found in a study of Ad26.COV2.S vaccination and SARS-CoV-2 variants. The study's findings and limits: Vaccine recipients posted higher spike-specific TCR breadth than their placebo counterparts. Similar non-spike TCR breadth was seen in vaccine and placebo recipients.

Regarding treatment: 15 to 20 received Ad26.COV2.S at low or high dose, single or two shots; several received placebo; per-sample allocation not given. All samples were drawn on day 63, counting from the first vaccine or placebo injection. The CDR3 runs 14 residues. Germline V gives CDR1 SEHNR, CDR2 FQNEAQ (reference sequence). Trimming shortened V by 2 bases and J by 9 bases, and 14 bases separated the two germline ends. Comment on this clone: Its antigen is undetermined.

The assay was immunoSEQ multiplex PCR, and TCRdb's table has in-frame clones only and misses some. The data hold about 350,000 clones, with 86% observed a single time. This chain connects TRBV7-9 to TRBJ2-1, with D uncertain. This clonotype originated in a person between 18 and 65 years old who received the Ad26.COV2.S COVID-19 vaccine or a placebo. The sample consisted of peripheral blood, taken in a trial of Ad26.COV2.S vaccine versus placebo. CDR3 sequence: CASSLRERWGEQFF. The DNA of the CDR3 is TGTGCCAGCAGCTTAAGGGAAAGGTGGGGTGAGCAGTTCTTC.